This T cell receptor beta chain was captured by sequencing in a study of Graves' ophthalmopathy and Graves' hyperthyroidism. The TCR beta CDR3 regions underwent amplification from RNA transcripts. A first-round RT-PCR used HTBI primers, followed by a second-round multiplex PCR. TCRdb itself ran the multiplex PCR reads through MiXCR, one entry per CDR3 protein. There are 40,000 to 50,000 distinct CDR3 sequences in the sample; about 50% occur only once, and more than 15% lies in the top ten. Lactation, pregnancy, uncontrolled infections and other autoimmune diseases were all grounds for excluding patients. The CDR3 has 16 amino acids. V shed 4 bases, J shed 9 bases, and the junction held 15 bases outside the gene matches. CDR1 and CDR2 (germline): DFQATT, SNEGSKA (reference sequence).

The rearrangement links TRBV20-1 to TRBJ1-6; 7 bases align to TRBD1. The sample was peripheral blood. This receptor was obtained from an adult man with Graves' ophthalmopathy. The CDR3 here is CSANPTHRGIASPLHF. CDR3 bases: TGCAGTGCTAACCCAACCCACAGGGGAATTGCTTCACCCCTCCACTTT.